One sample yielded the 21 T cell receptor beta chains listed below, sequenced in a study of CD8 T cells in Susac syndrome (dated by TCRdb to between 2018 and 2021). Library preparation was by the immunoSEQ multiplex PCR assay. RNA was extracted using the RNeasy kit, and roughly 0.5 to 1 ug of the RNA was reverse transcribed with random hexamers. The public reads were run again by TCRdb, first through fastp at Q25 and then through MiXCR, and only productive beta chains were kept. Rows are combined by CDR3 protein, so each entry shows the most common genes and DNA. Counted in this sample were over 200,000 distinct CDR3 sequences; just under 95% of them appeared once. The ten largest account for approximately 0.081% of the sample. The sample consisted of CD4+ T cells from PBMCs. These receptors all come from a human donor with multiple sclerosis.

Remarks on this clonotype: This may be a read error: a much more frequent sequence differs by one nucleotide. The J gene is TRBJ2-5, the V gene TRBV12-3 or TRBV12-4; D not resolved. V lost 6 bases to trimming and J lost 5 bases, with 7 bases between them. The CDR3 extends over 11 amino acids. Written as DNA, the CDR3 is TGTGCCAGCAGATTCGGGGAGACCCAGTACTTC. Translating it yields CASRFGETQYF.

As for this clonotype: A read error may account for a junction end that differs from germline. The chain carries TRBV7-8 and TRBJ1-6; D remains unclear. The CDR3 is 8 residues long. Germline-derived CDR1 and CDR2 are SGHVS and FQNEAQ. CDR3 sequence: CFNSPLHF. DNA for the CDR3: TGTTTTAATTCGCCCCTCCACTTT.

The V and J genes are TRBV6-6 and TRBJ2-3; 7 bases agree with TRBD2. Germline V gene lookup returns CDR1 MNHNY and CDR2 SVGAGI (reference sequence). J was trimmed by 1 base and V by 10 bases; bases with no gene match: 8. There are 14 residues in the CDR3. CDR3 nucleotide sequence: TGTGCCACCGGCGGGGGTAGGGGCACAGATACGCAGTATTTT. Amino acid sequence: CATGGGRGTDTQYF.

Only one count was recorded for this clonotype. The rearrangement joins TRBV30 to TRBJ1-1; D unresolved. The V end lost 3 bases, the J end lost 2 bases, and 4 bases lay between the germline ends. The CDR3 has 11 amino acids. Germline-derived CDR1 and CDR2 are GTSNPN and SVGIG (reference sequence). In DNA form, the CDR3 reads TGTGCCTGGAGAACAAACACTGAAGCTTTCTTT. Translation: CAWRTNTEAFF.

The chain's CDR3 is CASSELAAGADTQYF. CDR3 sequence (DNA): TGTGCCAGCAGTGAACTGGCAGCCGGCGCAGATACGCAGTATTTT. The chain uses TRBV2 and TRBJ2-3; D not certain. The ends were cut back, 2 bases at V and 4 bases at J, with 13 bases in the middle. CDR1 is SNHLY, CDR2 FYNNEI, per germline. The CDR3 is 15 residues long.

The chain uses TRBV27 and TRBJ2-7, with 7 nucleotides matching TRBD1. The J segment lost 0 bases and the V segment lost 5 bases, leaving 7 bases of the junction unmatched. The CDR3 consists of 15 residues. Germline-derived CDR1 and CDR2 are MNHEY and SMNVEV (reference sequence). The CDR3 is CASSLRQGISYEQYF. The CDR3, as DNA: TGTGCCAGCAGTCTCCGACAGGGAATCTCCTACGAGCAGTACTTC.

The chain joins TRBV15 to TRBJ1-2; D gene uncertain. This CDR3 region has 15 residues. Germline CDR1 reads LNHNV; CDR2 reads YYDKDF (reference sequence). V was cut by 3 bases and J by 8 bases, with 19 bases left in between. The CDR3 reads CATSSALLSSRGYTF. CDR3 sequence (DNA): TGTGCCACCAGCAGCGCTCTACTGAGTTCGCGGGGCTACACCTTC.

As DNA, the CDR3 is TGTGCCAGCAGCGCCCGGACAGGGGAGGGCGGTCGAAGCACAGATACGCAGTATTTT. Protein product: CASSARTGEGGRSTDTQYF. The rearrangement uses TRBV9 and TRBJ2-3; 9 nucleotides line up with TRBD1. Germline V gene lookup returns CDR1 SGDLS and CDR2 YYNGEE. The CDR3 runs to 19 residues. After removal of 3 bases from V and 0 bases from J, the junction contained 14 bases not matched to a gene.

The genes are TRBV7-2 and TRBJ1-6; D gene unclear. The germline V and J ends were trimmed by 1 base and 9 bases, with 10 bases remaining between them. Germline-derived CDR1 and CDR2 are SGHTA and FQGNSA. This CDR3 has 14 amino acids. The CDR3 is CASSLGGDFSPLHF. The CDR3, as DNA: TGTGCCAGCAGCTTAGGAGGCGATTTTTCACCCCTCCACTTT.

This sequence joins TRBV29-1 and TRBJ2-6, with D possibly being TRBD1 (6 bases). The CDR3 is 15 amino acids. The V gene lost 6 bases and the J gene lost 1 base, with 13 bases spanning the gap. Germline CDR1 and CDR2: SQVTM and ANQGSEA. CDR3: CSVLGDRSGANVLTF. CDR3 nucleotides: TGCAGCGTGTTAGGTGACAGGTCTGGGGCCAACGTCCTGACTTTC.

The rearrangement joins TRBV29-1 to TRBJ1-2; D possibly corresponds to TRBD1 (6 bases). CDR3 size: 13 residues. Trimming left V 3 bases short and J 4 bases short, with 12 bases between. Germline CDR1 reads SQVTM; CDR2 reads ANQGSEA. CDR3 in DNA: TGCAGCGTTGACAGCGAGGGGGGCTATGGCTACACCTTC. Protein sequence: CSVDSEGGYGYTF.

The chain combines TRBV27 with TRBJ2-6; 8 nucleotides align to TRBD1. V shed 5 bases, J shed 0 bases, and the junction held 6 bases outside the gene matches. The length of the CDR3 is 17 residues. The germline V gene has CDR1 MNHEY and CDR2 SMNVEV (reference sequence). The DNA of the CDR3 is TGTGCCAGCAGTATGGACAGGGCTCTCTCTGGGGCCAACGTCCTGACTTTC. This sequence encodes CASSMDRALSGANVLTF.

This clonotype has just one count. The chain recombines TRBV13 with TRBJ1-6; D is uncertain. Germline CDR1 is PRHDT and CDR2 is FYEKMQ (reference sequence). V lost 4 bases and J lost 8, with 6 bases in between. The CDR3 has 12 amino acids. Here the CDR3 reads CASSSFDSPLHF. CDR3 nucleotides: TGTGCCAGCAGCTCATTTGATTCACCCCTCCACTTT. Full variable domain (remainder filled in from reference TRBV13 and TRBJ1-6): AAGVIQSPRHLIKEKRETATLKCYPIPRHDTVYWYQQGPGQDPQFLISFYEKMQSDKGSIPDRFSAQQFSDYHSELNMSSLELGDSALYFCASSSFDSPLHFGNGTRLTVT.

J is TRBJ2-1 and V is TRBV9; D is unclear. The CDR3 is 15 residues long. Germline assignment: CDR1 SGDLS and CDR2 YYNGEE. Between the trimmed V and J ends, which lost 1 base and 0 bases, there was a span of 8 bases. CDR3 protein: CASSVRDSSYNEQFF. DNA of the CDR3: TGTGCCAGCAGCGTAAGGGATAGCTCCTACAATGAGCAGTTCTTC.

The chain recombines TRBV21-1 with TRBJ2-7. TRBV21-1 represents a pseudogene. CDR3 length: 13 residues. The CDR3 here is CASSKDLPYEQYF. The CDR3 DNA is TGTGCCAGCAGCAAGGACCTACCCTACGAGCAGTACTTC.

The rearrangement links TRBV20-1 to TRBJ2-3; the D gene is possibly TRBD2 (6 bases). Germline V lookup: CDR1 DFQATT, CDR2 SNEGSKA (reference sequence). CDR3 size: 12 residues. CDR3 amino acids: CSAGLLTDTQYF. The CDR3 nucleotides are TGCAGCGCGGGACTTCTCACAGATACGCAGTATTTT.

The CDR3 nucleotides are TGTGCCAGCAGTGAAAGCAGGGGAGATCAGCCCCAGCATTTT. It translates to CASSESRGDQPQHF. This rearrangement joins TRBV2 to TRBJ1-5; tentative D call: TRBD1 (6 bases). Per germline, CDR1 SNHLY and CDR2 FYNNEI. This CDR3 has 14 residues. Trimming cost V 2 bases and J 5 bases, with 10 bases left between them.

The count of this clonotype is one. The V call is TRBV7-8, the J call TRBJ1-6; D uncertain. CDR1 is SGHVS, CDR2 FQNEAQ, per germline. The CDR3 covers 15 residues. Trimming removed 1 base from V and 13 bases from J, with 17 bases in between. In DNA, the CDR3 is TGTGCCAGCAGCTTAGGTCCTGGATCCCCGAACCCCCTCCACTTT. This encodes CASSLGPGSPNPLHF.

The V gene is TRBV29-1, the J gene TRBJ2-5; the D gene is possibly TRBD2 (5 bases). The CDR3 runs to 13 residues. Germline loops: CDR1 SQVTM, CDR2 ANQGSEA. V was trimmed by 4 bases and J by 1 base, leaving 10 bases between them. Here the CDR3 DNA reads TGCAGCGTTGGGAGCGGTCTCCAAGAGACCCAGTACTTC. This gives the protein CSVGSGLQETQYF.

V usage is TRBV3-1 and J usage is TRBJ1-2; D might be TRBD1 (5 bases). Looked up from germline, CDR1 is LGHDT and CDR2 is YNNKEL (reference sequence). This CDR3 comprises 13 residues. The germline V and J ends were trimmed by 1 base and 5 bases, with 8 bases remaining between them. The CDR3 DNA reads as TGTGCCAGCAGCCAAGTGGACAATTATGGCTACACCTTC. Translated: CASSQVDNYGYTF.

In nucleotides, the CDR3 is TGCAGCGGACGCGGTTCTCAAGAGACCCAGTACTTC. This sequence encodes CSGRGSQETQYF. J is TRBJ2-5 and V is TRBV29-1; unclear D gene. V gave up 7 bases and J gave up 2 bases, with 11 bases separating them. The CDR3 covers 12 residues. In germline, CDR1 is SQVTM, CDR2 ANQGSEA.